A selection of T cell receptor beta chains follows, all from one sample in a study of a mutant IDH1 vaccine in newly diagnosed glioma. The antigens these receptors bind are not known. The table came from immunoSEQ multiplex PCR; TCRdb's copy has only in-frame clones and leaves some out. The sample yields some 60,000 clones, over 70% seen once. This sample comprised PBMCs, obtained from a glioma patient whose treatment included an IDH1 peptide vaccine. Every receptor here comes from a man in his forties with glioma. Each CDR3 is given with its conserved first and last residue. The D gene is left open where the match is weak. Size is stated for part of the rows, as once, few or many counts, or as a class when the clone is expanded.

size,V,J,D,DNA,CDR3
-,TRBV11-2,TRBJ2-4,-,TGTGCCAGCACCCCGTGGGGTAAAGCCAAAAACATTCAGTACTTC,CASTPWGKAKNIQYF
-,TRBV19,TRBJ1-4,TRBD1,TGTGCCAGTAAGCGGAAGGTGGGGACAGGGAGTGAAAAACTGTTTTTT,CASKRKVGTGSEKLFF
-,TRBV5-4,TRBJ2-1,TRBD1,TGTGCCAGCAGGTCCGGGACAGGGACAATCTTC,CASRSGTGTIF
-,TRBV5-4,TRBJ1-5,TRBD1,TGTGCCAGCAGCCCATCATACGGGACAGTCAATCAGCCCCAGCATTTT,CASSPSYGTVNQPQHF
-,TRBV5-4,TRBJ2-3,-,TGTGCCAGCAGCTTCAAGATGCATAGCGGAGATACGCAGTATTTT,CASSFKMHSGDTQYF
-,TRBV27,TRBJ2-1,TRBD2,TGTGCCAGCAGTTTAATTAGGGCTAGCGGTAATGAGCAGTTCTTC,CASSLIRASGNEQFF
-,TRBV4-1,TRBJ2-3,-,TGCGCCAGCAGCGGGAGCACAGATACGCAGTATTTT,CASSGSTDTQYF
-,TRBV2,TRBJ2-3,TRBD2,TGTGCCAGCAGTGAAGCCGGGACTAGCAAAGATACGCAGTATTTT,CASSEAGTSKDTQYF
-,TRBV6-1,TRBJ2-7,TRBD1,TGTGCCAGCAGTGACTGGGGACAGGGGCTCGAGCAGTACTTC,CASSDWGQGLEQYF
-,TRBV18,TRBJ1-2,-,TGTGCCAGTCGTTCGGGGCAGAACTATGGCTACACCTTC,CASRSGQNYGYTF
-,TRBV6-1,TRBJ1-1,TRBD1,TGTGCCAGCAGTGGACAGGGGACCATGAACACTGAAGCTTTCTTT,CASSGQGTMNTEAFF
-,TRBV6-6,TRBJ1-2,TRBD1,TGTGCCAGCAGTCGACAGGGCGACGGCTACACCTTC,CASSRQGDGYTF
-,TRBV28,TRBJ1-2,-,TGTGCCAGCAGTTTAGGACCGTACTATGGCTACACCTTC,CASSLGPYYGYTF
once,TRBV5-8,TRBJ2-3,TRBD1,TGTGCCAGCAGGCATTTCGGGACAGGGGGCACAGATACGCAGTATTTT,CASRHFGTGGTDTQYF
-,TRBV28,TRBJ1-4,-,TGTGCCACCACAAGGGGGGGAACAACTAATGAAAAACTGTTTTTT,CATTRGGTTNEKLFF
-,TRBV10-3,TRBJ2-1,-,TGTGCCATCAGGGGCGAGCCGGAAAATGAGCAGTTCTTC,CAIRGEPENEQFF
-,TRBV9,TRBJ1-1,-,TGTGCCAGCAGCCGGGGGTGGGGTTCGAACACTGAAGCTTTCTTT,CASSRGWGSNTEAFF
-,TRBV21-1,TRBJ1-3,-,TGTGCCAGCAGCAAAGCTAAGGGAAACACCATATATTTT,CASSKAKGNTIYF
-,TRBV6-4,TRBJ1-2,-,TGTGCCAGCAGTGACTCGAACGACCCGCCACCGAAGGGCTACACCTTC,CASSDSNDPPPKGYTF
-,TRBV27,TRBJ2-7,TRBD1,TGTGCCAGCAGTTATACAGGACAGGGTTACTACGAGCAGTACTTC,CASSYTGQGYYEQYF
-,TRBV25-1,TRBJ1-2,-,TGTGCCAGCATGCGGGGGGGTAAGGATGGCTACACCTTC,CASMRGGKDGYTF
-,TRBV29-1,TRBJ1-4,-,TGCAGCGTTGTCGGCAGGGTTGGAGAAAAACTGTTTTTT,CSVVGRVGEKLFF
-,TRBV5-1,TRBJ1-2,-,TGCGCCAGCAGTACCCACGGGTCAGACTATGGCTACACCTTC,CASSTHGSDYGYTF
few,TRBV11-2,TRBJ1-1,-,TGTGCCAGCAGCCTCAGGACCGCTCAACCTGAAGCTTTCTTT,CASSLRTAQPEAFF
-,TRBV29-1,TRBJ1-3,-,TGCAGCGTTGTGGGGAGGGAGGGATCTGGAAACACCATATATTTT,CSVVGREGSGNTIYF
few,TRBV2,TRBJ1-4,-,TGTGCCAGCAGCAAACTCCTAAGTGGCGAAAAACTGTTTTTT,CASSKLLSGEKLFF
-,TRBV9,TRBJ1-1,-,TGTGCCAGCAGCTTGAGGGGTGGGGTGAACACTGAAGCTTTCTTT,CASSLRGGVNTEAFF
-,TRBV18,TRBJ2-7,-,TGTGCCAGCTCACCACCGGTGGTAGGGGAAGAGCAGTACTTC,CASSPPVVGEEQYF
-,TRBV18,TRBJ1-2,-,TGTGCCAGCTCCTGGCGAGGGCAGGATAACTATGGCTACACCTTC,CASSWRGQDNYGYTF
-,TRBV5-1,TRBJ2-4,-,TGCGCCAGCAGCTTGGGTGGGACCCTGGCCAAAAACATTCAGTACTTC,CASSLGGTLAKNIQYF
-,TRBV7-8,TRBJ2-3,-,TGTGCCAGCAGCTTAGTTAGGCGGAACTATACGCAGTATTTT,CASSLVRRNYTQYF
-,TRBV6-1,TRBJ2-7,TRBD1,TGTGCCAGCAGTGGGGACAGAGTCTCCTACGAGCAGTACTTC,CASSGDRVSYEQYF
-,TRBV7-8,TRBJ1-1,-,TGTGCCAGCAGCTTCCAGGCTCTTTCTGAAGCTTTCTTT,CASSFQALSEAFF
-,TRBV28,TRBJ2-3,TRBD1,TGTGCCAGCATCACAGGGGGCTCGACAGATACGCAGTATTTT,CASITGGSTDTQYF
-,TRBV10-3,TRBJ2-5,-,TGTGCCATCAGTGCTCGAGACCAAGAGACCCAGTACTTC,CAISARDQETQYF
few,TRBV5-1,TRBJ1-2,-,TGCGCCAGCAGTCCCTCAGGGCAGGAAGGCTACACCTTC,CASSPSGQEGYTF
-,TRBV29-1,TRBJ2-6,-,TGCAGCGGTTTCATCTCTGGGGCCAACGTCCTGACTTTC,CSGFISGANVLTF
medium-sized,TRBV19,TRBJ1-1,-,TGTGCCAGTGGGGAGCAGTTGAACACTGAAGCTTTCTTT,CASGEQLNTEAFF